Following are 7 T cell receptor beta chains from one sample sequenced in a study of control samples from healthy donors and cancer patients. TCRdb's copy holds only in-frame clones and misses some; the assay was immunoSEQ multiplex PCR. This repertoire shows over 80,000 clones, over 80% found once; its top ten account for roughly 18%. Sequencing was done on a sample of blood. Every receptor here comes from a man aged 30-40 years in good health.

The V gene is TRBV5-5, the J gene TRBJ1-5; D is possibly TRBD1 (5 bases). The V end was cut by 4 bases, the J end by 0 bases, with 14 bases between. This CDR3 comprises 16 residues. The V gene's germline CDR1 is SGHKS and CDR2 YYEKEE (reference sequence). For the CDR3, the DNA is TGTGCCAGCAGCCAACAGGAGACTGATAGCAATCAGCCCCAGCATTTT. Protein: CASSQQETDSNQPQHF.

V gene TRBV5-1 combines with J gene TRBJ2-7; D is unclear. From germline, CDR1 is SGHRS and CDR2 YFSETQ. Trimming cost V 4 bases and J 3 bases, with 14 bases left between them. CDR3 length: 14 amino acids. The CDR3: CASSLDGFYYEQYF. The CDR3 DNA follows: TGCGCCAGCAGCCTGGACGGGTTCTACTACGAGCAGTACTTC.

The chain links TRBV7-8 to TRBJ2-3, with 10 bases fitting TRBD2. In germline, CDR1 is SGHVS, CDR2 FQNEAQ. The V and J ends lost 8 bases and 2 bases, in that order; junction bases with no gene match: 4. This CDR3 contains 14 residues. CDR3 nucleotide sequence: TGTGCCAGCCGGACTAGCGGTTACACAGATACGCAGTATTTT. It is translated as CASRTSGYTDTQYF.

This clone has just one count. J is TRBJ2-7 and V is TRBV9; D is perhaps TRBD1 or TRBD2 (5 bases each). The CDR3 runs to 13 residues. V lost 5 bases, J lost 2 bases, and 11 bases lay in between. CDR1 is SGDLS and CDR2 is YYNGEE in the germline V gene. The CDR3 region is CASSRGSAYEQYF. Here the CDR3 DNA reads TGTGCCAGCAGTCGGGGCAGTGCCTACGAGCAGTACTTC.

The V and J genes are TRBV5-1 and TRBJ1-2; perhaps TRBD1 as D (5 bases). Trimming shortened V by 0 bases and J by 0 bases, and 18 bases separated the two germline ends. The V gene's germline CDR1 is SGHRS and CDR2 YFSETQ. This CDR3 contains 18 residues. The CDR3 reads CASSLEIAGQNPNYGYTF. The CDR3 DNA reads TGCGCCAGCAGCTTGGAAATTGCGGGGCAGAATCCTAACTATGGCTACACCTTC.

The chain uses TRBV25-1 and TRBJ2-1; D may be TRBD2 (6 bases). Trimming stripped 4 bases from V and 3 bases from J, with 7 bases between. This CDR3 has 13 residues. Germline CDR1 is MGHDK and CDR2 is SYGVNS. CDR3 amino acids: CASSVGGYNEQFF. The CDR3 region has the DNA TGTGCCAGCAGTGTCGGGGGCTACAATGAGCAGTTCTTC.

The V call is TRBV7-9, the J call TRBJ1-2; D is uncertain. V lost 3 bases and J 8 bases, leaving 22 bases between the germline ends. The CDR3 spans 16 residues. Germline lookup yields CDR1 SEHNR and CDR2 FQNEAQ (reference sequence). The CDR3 reads CASSFWTGKGEGGYTF. For the CDR3, the DNA is TGTGCCAGCAGCTTTTGGACTGGAAAGGGCGAGGGCGGCTACACCTTC.